This T cell receptor beta chain was retrieved from a study of beta chain features in type 1 diabetes. Background on the study: The study found patients and healthy donors alike in age, gender and cell yields.

On this clone itself: Its cognate antigen is unknown.

Whole-study results and caveats: Fewer junction insertions and more nucleotide deletions appeared in type 1 diabetes patients.

The CDR3 is 15 amino acids. Trimming removed 0 bases from V and 2 bases from J, with 9 bases in between. CDR1 and CDR2 from the germline V gene are SGHNT and YYREEE (reference sequence). As every portion of the isolated RNA was reverse transcribed, the sequencing read expressed TCRB transcripts. Sequencing was performed with immunoSEQ multiplex PCR; in TCRdb, only in-frame clones are kept and a portion is missing. The table shows over 700,000 clones, with roughly 15% occurring only once. The TCR originated in a woman aged 18-29 years in good health. Sequencing used naive CD4+ T cells from blood. This chain joins TRBV5-4 and TRBJ2-1; a weak D match, TRBD2 (6 bases). The CDR3 bases are TGTGCCAGCAGCTTGGGCGGGACCCCCTACAATGAGCAGTTCTTC. Its translation is CASSLGGTPYNEQFF.